Shown below are 5 T cell receptor beta chains from a single sample sequenced in a study of shared clonotypes between healthy human individuals. Data came from immunoSEQ multiplex PCR; TCRdb stores just in-frame clones and leaves some out. The table has approximately 2,300,000 clones, 92% seen once. Sequenced: naive CD4+ T cells from PBMCs. As to subset: CD45RA+ positively selected. Receptors originate from a young man in good health. Some clones in this sample may be carry-over from other donors' samples.

The chain links TRBV7-3 to TRBJ2-2; 7 bases agree with TRBD1. Germline assignment: CDR1 SGHTA and CDR2 FQGTGA. V dropped 2 bases and J dropped 4; count of bases not matched to a gene: 13. The length of the CDR3 is 18 residues. The CDR3 DNA follows: TGTGCCAGCAGCTTAGGGTCAAGGGGTGCAGGGGGCACCGGGGAGCTGTTTTTT. As protein: CASSLGSRGAGGTGELFF.

Turning to this clone: The same CDR3 arises from other DNA sequences in this sample as well. This chain links TRBV19 with TRBJ1-5, with D possibly TRBD1 on 5 matching bases. CDR3 length: 16 amino acids. V was trimmed by 3 bases and J by 0 bases, leaving 12 bases between them. From germline, CDR1 is LNHDA and CDR2 SQIVND (reference sequence). CDR3 bases: TGTGCCAGTAGTATTAGAGGGGTCGATAGCAATCAGCCCCAGCATTTT. Translation: CASSIRGVDSNQPQHF.

The rearrangement joins TRBV7-8 to TRBJ1-1; no clear D. This CDR3 contains 16 residues. V dropped 4 bases and J dropped 1 base, with 16 bases sitting between them. Germline V lookup: CDR1 SGHVS, CDR2 FQNEAQ. CDR3: CASSSAHEASNTEAFF. For the CDR3, the DNA is TGTGCCAGCAGCTCAGCTCACGAGGCGTCGAACACTGAAGCTTTCTTT.

The chain carries TRBV6-1 and TRBJ1-1; no clear D gene. Trimming pared 3 bases from V and 7 bases from J, leaving 6 bases between. The length of the CDR3 is 11 residues. Germline CDR1 MNHNS, CDR2 SASEGT. Here the CDR3 reads CASSEGSEAFF. CDR3 bases: TGTGCCAGCAGTGAGGGTAGTGAAGCTTTCTTT.

This clone has a handful of counts. This chain uses TRBV2 with TRBJ1-5; a weak D match, TRBD1 (6 bases). The germline CDR1 and CDR2 sequences are SNHLY and FYNNEI. The CDR3 consists of 13 residues. V was clipped by 7 bases and J by 4 bases, with 11 bases between them. The CDR3 protein is CASTRDKNQPQHF. CDR3 nucleotide sequence: TGTGCCAGCACCAGGGACAAAAATCAGCCCCAGCATTTT.